This record concerns one T cell receptor beta chain sequence. Researchers ran the PCR with 60 Vbeta and 13 Jbeta primers. Assay used: immunoSEQ multiplex PCR; TCRdb lists only in-frame clones, some missing. The table shows tens of thousands of clones, with around 84% occurring only once. These data belong to a study of cytomegalovirus exposure and HLA in healthy donors. The sample consisted of PBMCs. The source is a man aged 65-85 years in good health and CMV-seropositive.

The CDR3 coding sequence is TGCAGCGTAGACAGGGGGGACACTGAAGCTTTCTTT. Its protein product is CSVDRGDTEAFF. The chain combines TRBV29-1 with TRBJ1-1, with TRBD1 matching 9 bases. Germline CDR1 SQVTM, CDR2 ANQGSEA. The ends lost 6 bases at V and 3 bases at J; junction bases unmatched: 2. There are 12 residues in the CDR3.